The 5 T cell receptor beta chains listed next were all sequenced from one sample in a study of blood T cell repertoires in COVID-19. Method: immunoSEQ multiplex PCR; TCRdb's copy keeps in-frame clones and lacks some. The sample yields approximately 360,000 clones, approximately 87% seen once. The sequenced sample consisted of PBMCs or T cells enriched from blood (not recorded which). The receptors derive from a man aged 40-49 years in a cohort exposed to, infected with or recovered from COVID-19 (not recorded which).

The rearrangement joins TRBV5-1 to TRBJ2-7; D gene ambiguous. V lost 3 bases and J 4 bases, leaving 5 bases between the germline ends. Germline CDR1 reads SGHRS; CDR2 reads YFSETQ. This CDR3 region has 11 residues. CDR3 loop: CASSYGYEQYF. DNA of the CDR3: TGCGCCAGCAGCTACGGTTACGAGCAGTACTTC.

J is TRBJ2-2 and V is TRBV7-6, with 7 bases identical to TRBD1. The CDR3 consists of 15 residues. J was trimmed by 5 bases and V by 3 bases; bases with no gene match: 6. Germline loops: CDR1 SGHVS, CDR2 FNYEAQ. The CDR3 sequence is CASSLNGQATGELFF. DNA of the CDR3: TGTGCCAGCAGCTTGAATGGACAGGCGACCGGGGAGCTGTTTTTT.

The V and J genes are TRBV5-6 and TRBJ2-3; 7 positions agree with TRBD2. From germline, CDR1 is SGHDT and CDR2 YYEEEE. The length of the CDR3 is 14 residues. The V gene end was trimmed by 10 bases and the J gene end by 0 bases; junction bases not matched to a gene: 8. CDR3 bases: TGTGCCTGGGGGAGGGCCCCTAGCACAGATACGCAGTATTTT. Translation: CAWGRAPSTDTQYF.

The CDR3 nucleotides are TGTGCCAGTAGCCGCCCGGGACAGGGGTCCTATGGCTACACCTTC. This translates into CASSRPGQGSYGYTF. The rearrangement uses TRBV19 and TRBJ1-2; 10 positions agree with TRBD1. The germline V gene has CDR1 LNHDA and CDR2 SQIVND (reference sequence). CDR3 length equals 15 residues. V lost 6 bases to trimming and J lost 4 bases; unmatched junction nucleotides: 8.

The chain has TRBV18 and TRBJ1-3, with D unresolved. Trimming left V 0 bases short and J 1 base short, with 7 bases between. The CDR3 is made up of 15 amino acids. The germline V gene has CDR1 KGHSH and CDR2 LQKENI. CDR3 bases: TGTGCCAGCTCACCACCGAGAAGTTCTGGAAACACCATATATTTT. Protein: CASSPPRSSGNTIYF.